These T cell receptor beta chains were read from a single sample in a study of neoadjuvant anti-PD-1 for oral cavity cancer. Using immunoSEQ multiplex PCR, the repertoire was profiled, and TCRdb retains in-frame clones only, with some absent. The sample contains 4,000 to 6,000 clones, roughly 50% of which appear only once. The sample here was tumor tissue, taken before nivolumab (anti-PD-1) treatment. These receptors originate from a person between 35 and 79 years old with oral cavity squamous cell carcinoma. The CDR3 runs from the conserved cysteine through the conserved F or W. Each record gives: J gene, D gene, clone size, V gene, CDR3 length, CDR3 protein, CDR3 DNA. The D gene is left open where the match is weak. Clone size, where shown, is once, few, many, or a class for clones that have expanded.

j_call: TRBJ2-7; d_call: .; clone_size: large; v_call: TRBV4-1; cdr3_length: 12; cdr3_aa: CASSLFPYEQYF; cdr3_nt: TGCGCCAGCAGCCTGTTTCCCTACGAGCAGTACTTC
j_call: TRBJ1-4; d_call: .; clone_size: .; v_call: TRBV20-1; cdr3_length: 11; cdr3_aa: CSASLHEKLFF; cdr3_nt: TGCAGTGCTAGCCTCCATGAAAAACTGTTTTTT
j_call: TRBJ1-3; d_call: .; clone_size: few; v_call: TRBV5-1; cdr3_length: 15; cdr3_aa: CASSFTIESGNTIYF; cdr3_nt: TGCGCCAGCAGTTTTACGATCGAGTCTGGAAACACCATATATTTT
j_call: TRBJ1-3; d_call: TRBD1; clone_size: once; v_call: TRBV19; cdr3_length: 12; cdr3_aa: CASGQGANTIYF; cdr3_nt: TGTGCCAGTGGACAGGGGGCAAACACCATATATTTT
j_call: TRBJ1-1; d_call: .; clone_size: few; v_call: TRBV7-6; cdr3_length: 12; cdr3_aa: CASSPQEVEAFF; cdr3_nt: TGTGCCAGCAGCCCCCAGGAGGTTGAAGCTTTCTTT
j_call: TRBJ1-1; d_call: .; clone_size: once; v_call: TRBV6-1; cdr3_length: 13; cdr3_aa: CASSELQNTEAFF; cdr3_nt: TGTGCCAGCAGTGAATTACAGAACACTGAAGCTTTCTTT
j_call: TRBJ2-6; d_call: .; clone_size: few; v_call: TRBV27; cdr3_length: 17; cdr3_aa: CASTRQDLLVGANVLTF; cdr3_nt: TGTGCCAGCACCAGACAGGACCTTCTCGTTGGGGCCAACGTCCTGACTTTC
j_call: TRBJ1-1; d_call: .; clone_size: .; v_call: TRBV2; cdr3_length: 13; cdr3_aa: CASSEGSGREAFF; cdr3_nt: TGTGCCAGCAGTGAAGGGTCCGGCAGGGAAGCTTTCTTT
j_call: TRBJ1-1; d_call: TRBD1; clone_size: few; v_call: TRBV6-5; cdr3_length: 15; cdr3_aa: CASSRSSGGNTEAFF; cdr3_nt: TGTGCCAGCAGTCGATCCTCAGGGGGTAACACTGAAGCTTTCTTT
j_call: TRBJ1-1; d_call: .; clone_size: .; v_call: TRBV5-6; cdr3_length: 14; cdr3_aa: CASSWVTDYGLAFF; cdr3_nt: TGTGCCAGCAGCTGGGTGACGGACTATGGACTGGCTTTCTTT
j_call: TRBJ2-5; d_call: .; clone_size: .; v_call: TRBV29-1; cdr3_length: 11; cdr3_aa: CSVPRAETQYF; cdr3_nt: TGCAGCGTCCCCCGGGCCGAGACCCAGTACTTC
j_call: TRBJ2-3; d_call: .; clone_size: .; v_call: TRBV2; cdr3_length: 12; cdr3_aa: CASHYHTDTQYF; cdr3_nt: TGTGCCAGCCACTATCACACAGATACGCAGTATTTT
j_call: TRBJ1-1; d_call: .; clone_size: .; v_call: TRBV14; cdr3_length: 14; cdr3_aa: CASSSLGGRTEAFF; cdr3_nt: TGTGCCAGCAGCTCCCTCGGGGGTCGGACTGAAGCTTTCTTT
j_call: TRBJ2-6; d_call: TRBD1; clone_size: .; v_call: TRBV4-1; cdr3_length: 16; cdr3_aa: CASSHQGAGGANVLTF; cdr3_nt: TGCGCCAGCAGCCACCAGGGGGCGGGTGGGGCCAACGTCCTGACTTTC
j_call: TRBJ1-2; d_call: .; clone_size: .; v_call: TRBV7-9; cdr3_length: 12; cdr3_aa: CASSADSYGYTF; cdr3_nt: TGTGCCAGCAGCGCCGACAGTTATGGCTACACCTTC
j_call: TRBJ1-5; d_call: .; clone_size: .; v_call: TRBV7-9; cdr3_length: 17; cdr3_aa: CASSLYLGPPGNQPQHF; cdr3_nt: TGTGCCAGCAGCCTCTACTTAGGGCCTCCGGGGAATCAGCCCCAGCATTTT
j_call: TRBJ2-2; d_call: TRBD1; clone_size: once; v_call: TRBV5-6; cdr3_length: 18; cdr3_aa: CASSWLTPGQGRAGELFF; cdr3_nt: TGTGCCAGCAGCTGGCTTACCCCGGGACAGGGACGAGCCGGGGAGCTGTTTTTT
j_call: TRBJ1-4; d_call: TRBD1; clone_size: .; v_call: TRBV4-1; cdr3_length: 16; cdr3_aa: CASSQDPGTANEKLFF; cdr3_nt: TGCGCCAGCAGCCAAGATCCTGGGACAGCTAATGAAAAACTGTTTTTT
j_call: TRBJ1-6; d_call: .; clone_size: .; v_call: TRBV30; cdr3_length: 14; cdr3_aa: CAWRLGLGNSPLHF; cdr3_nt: TGTGCCTGGAGGTTGGGGCTGGGAAATTCACCCCTCCACTTT
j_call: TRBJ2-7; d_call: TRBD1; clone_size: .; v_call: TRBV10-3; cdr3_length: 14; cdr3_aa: CAISRAGGHGEQYF; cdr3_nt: TGTGCCATCAGTCGGGCAGGGGGCCACGGCGAGCAGTACTTC
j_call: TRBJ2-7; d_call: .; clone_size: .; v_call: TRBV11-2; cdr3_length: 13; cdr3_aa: CASSPGEAYEQYF; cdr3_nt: TGTGCCAGCAGCCCCGGGGAGGCCTACGAGCAGTACTTC
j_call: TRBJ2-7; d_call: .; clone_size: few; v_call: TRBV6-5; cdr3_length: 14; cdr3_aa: CASSQTGPTYEQYF; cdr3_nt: TGTGCCAGCAGTCAGACGGGACCAACCTACGAGCAGTACTTC
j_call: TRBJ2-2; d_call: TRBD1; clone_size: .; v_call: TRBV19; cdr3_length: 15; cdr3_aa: CASKGQGDDSGELFF; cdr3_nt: TGTGCCAGTAAGGGACAGGGGGATGACTCCGGGGAGCTGTTTTTT
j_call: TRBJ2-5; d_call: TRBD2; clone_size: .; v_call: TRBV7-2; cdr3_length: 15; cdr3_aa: CASSSSSGVSETQYF; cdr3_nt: TGTGCCAGCAGCTCCTCTAGCGGGGTGTCCGAGACCCAGTACTTC